The 25 T cell receptor beta chains in this list originate from one sample, sequenced in a study of cytomegalovirus exposure and HLA in healthy donors. A multiplex PCR was run with 60 Vbeta primers and 13 Jbeta primers. Repertoires were generated with immunoSEQ multiplex PCR, while TCRdb's copy carries only in-frame clones and drops some. Of about 180,000 clones detected, roughly 82% appear once; the ten largest clones hold 1% to 1.5%. Sequenced input: PBMCs. The receptor source for this set is a girl aged 2-10 years in good health and CMV-seropositive.

CDR3 in amino acids: CASTPPGQRTLNTEAFF. CDR3 DNA: TGTGCCAGCACCCCCCCGGGACAGCGAACCCTTAACACTGAAGCTTTCTTT. This chain connects TRBV21-1 to TRBJ1-1; the table calls TRBD1, which could not be checked here. TRBV21-1 is annotated as a pseudogene. CDR3 size: 17 residues.

This chain connects TRBV6-1 to TRBJ2-7; 10 nucleotides line up with TRBD1. Germline loops: CDR1 MNHNS, CDR2 SASEGT. Trimming at V came to 8 bases and at J to 5 bases, leaving 6 bases not matched to a gene. This CDR3 is built from 13 residues. CDR3 DNA: TGTGCCAGCTTCCGGGACAGGGGTCACGAGCAGTACTTC. It encodes CASFRDRGHEQYF.

The chain combines TRBV6-1 with TRBJ2-5; 7 bases match TRBD2. Germline V gives CDR1 MNHNS, CDR2 SASEGT. The length of the CDR3 is 13 residues. The V gene end was trimmed by 2 bases and the J gene end by 9 bases; junction bases not matched to a gene: 6. CDR3: CASSEWEGRAQYF. CDR3 in DNA: TGTGCCAGCAGTGAATGGGAGGGTCGAGCCCAGTACTTC.

This chain connects TRBV28 to TRBJ1-2; a weak D match, TRBD1 (5 bases). The CDR3 runs to 15 residues. CDR1 MDHEN and CDR2 SYDVKM come from the germline V gene. V was trimmed by 6 bases and J by 5 bases, leaving 19 bases between them. Here the CDR3 DNA reads TGTGCCAGCAGGGACCCCCGGGGGATCTTATATGGCTACACCTTC. As protein: CASRDPRGILYGYTF.

This clone showed up just once. The chain links TRBV5-1 to TRBJ1-2; D may be TRBD1 (6 bases). Per the germline V gene, CDR1 is SGHRS and CDR2 is YFSETQ. V lost 3 bases and J 8 bases, leaving 14 bases between the germline ends. The CDR3 loop spans 13 amino acids. The CDR3 coding sequence is TGCGCCAGCAGCTCACAGGGCTGGGGCGGCTACACCTTC. Its translation is CASSSQGWGGYTF.

The CDR3 here is CASSIRDRSLSNTIYF. The DNA for the CDR3 is TGTGCCAGTAGTATTCGCGACAGGTCTCTGTCGAACACCATATATTTT. The chain is built from TRBV19 and TRBJ1-3; possibly TRBD1 for D (6 bases). Germline CDR1 is LNHDA and CDR2 is SQIVND (reference sequence). Trimming cost V 3 bases and J 7 bases, with 19 bases left between them. The CDR3 is 16 amino acids.

The DNA of the CDR3 is TGCGCCAGCAGTAACCCAGGACAGAGCTATGGCTACACCTTC. Protein product: CASSNPGQSYGYTF. V gene TRBV5-1 combines with J gene TRBJ1-2; possibly TRBD1 for D (6 bases). Trimming pared 5 bases from V and 4 bases from J, leaving 15 bases between. CDR1 and CDR2 (germline): SGHRS, YFSETQ. CDR3 length equals 14 residues. The full variable domain, with the rest looked up from reference TRBV5-1 and TRBJ1-2, is KAGVTQTPRYLIKTRGQQVTLSCSPISGHRSVSWYQQTPGQGLQFLFEYFSETQRNKGNFPGRFSGRQFSNSRSEMNVSTLELGDSALYLCASSNPGQSYGYTFGSGTRLTVV.

The chain joins TRBV2 to TRBJ2-5; D remains ambiguous. The length of the CDR3 is 15 residues. The germline V gene encodes CDR1 SNHLY and CDR2 FYNNEI. Trimming left V 1 base short and J 1 base short, with 10 bases between. The CDR3 DNA sequence: TGTGCCAGCAGTGAAGTTGGTAGCCCCCAAGAGACCCAGTACTTC. It specifies CASSEVGSPQETQYF.

This clone occurred a few times. The rearrangement uses TRBV30 and TRBJ1-4; possibly TRBD1 for D (5 bases). Germline loops: CDR1 GTSNPN, CDR2 SVGIG (reference sequence). Between the trimmed V and J ends, which lost 4 bases and 5 bases, there was a span of 14 bases. The CDR3 has 14 residues. This CDR3 reads CAWTKGRVNEKLFF. CDR3 coding DNA: TGTGCCTGGACCAAGGGCAGGGTAAATGAAAAACTGTTTTTT.

The genes are TRBV5-1 and TRBJ2-7; D may be TRBD1 (6 bases). This CDR3 is 15 amino acids long. The germline V gene has CDR1 SGHRS and CDR2 YFSETQ. The V and J ends lost 0 bases and 6 bases respectively, with 16 bases between them. The CDR3 DNA follows: TGCGCCAGCAGCTTGGCGGACAGTCCGTCGAGCGAGCAGTACTTC. Its protein is CASSLADSPSSEQYF.

The chain employs TRBV14 and TRBJ1-2; perhaps TRBD1 as D (5 bases). Germline V gives CDR1 SGHDN, CDR2 FVKESK. Deletions cut 4 bases from V and 0 bases from J, with 12 bases between. The CDR3 contains 15 residues. The DNA for the CDR3 is TGTGCCAGCAGCCCCAGACAGTACCCTAACTATGGCTACACCTTC. It codes for CASSPRQYPNYGYTF. The full variable domain, completed using reference TRBV14 and TRBJ1-2, is EAGVTQFPSHSVIEKGQTVTLRCDPISGHDNLYWYRRVMGKEIKFLLHFVKESKQDESGMPNNRFLAERTGGTYSTLKVQPAELEDSGVYFCASSPRQYPNYGYTFGSGTRLTVV.

J is TRBJ2-7 and V is TRBV15; D uncertain. From germline, CDR1 is LNHNV and CDR2 YYDKDF (reference sequence). V was trimmed by 0 bases and J by 1 base, leaving 13 bases between them. This CDR3 has 16 amino acids. The DNA of the CDR3 is TGTGCCACCAGCAGAGAACGACTCATTACATCCTACGAGCAGTACTTC. Amino acids: CATSRERLITSYEQYF.

The gene calls are TRBV5-1 and TRBJ1-5, with 7 bases lining up with TRBD1. Germline V gives CDR1 SGHRS, CDR2 YFSETQ. The trim removed 2 bases at V and 4 bases at J, leaving 6 bases unmatched. The CDR3 covers 15 residues. The CDR3 reads CASSLADRDNQPQHF. For the CDR3, the DNA is TGCGCCAGCAGCTTAGCCGACAGGGATAATCAGCCCCAGCATTTT. The full variable domain, in which reference TRBV5-1 and TRBJ1-5 provide the parts outside the CDR3, is KAGVTQTPRYLIKTRGQQVTLSCSPISGHRSVSWYQQTPGQGLQFLFEYFSETQRNKGNFPGRFSGRQFSNSRSEMNVSTLELGDSALYLCASSLADRDNQPQHFGDGTRLSIL.

The chain has TRBV19 and TRBJ1-2; D not certain. The CDR3 totals 16 residues. V lost 0 bases to trimming and J lost 7 bases, with 18 bases between them. From germline, CDR1 is LNHDA and CDR2 SQIVND (reference sequence). The CDR3 DNA is TGTGCCAGTAGTATAGATCTACTGGCAGGTATTGGTGGCTACACCTTC. As protein: CASSIDLLAGIGGYTF.

The chain joins TRBV27 to TRBJ2-7; 11 bases map to TRBD1. The CDR3 length is 15 residues. The V and J ends lost 2 bases and 6 bases, in that order; junction bases with no gene match: 6. The germline gives CDR1 MNHEY, CDR2 SMNVEV (reference sequence). CDR3 sequence reads: CASSLLGTGGCEQYF. As DNA, the CDR3 is TGTGCCAGCAGTTTACTAGGGACAGGGGGTTGCGAGCAGTACTTC.

The V and J genes are TRBV28 and TRBJ2-7; 8 bases map to TRBD2. The junction had 8 bases not matched to a gene; V was cut back by 10 bases and J by 0 bases. The CDR3 covers 14 residues. Germline lookup yields CDR1 MDHEN and CDR2 SYDVKM. The DNA of the CDR3 is TGTGCCACGAACTTACTAGCGGCCTCCTACGAGCAGTACTTC. It codes for CATNLLAASYEQYF.

The genes are TRBV30 and TRBJ2-5, with D perhaps TRBD2 (5 bases). TRBJ2-7 matches the DNA end more closely, so the J call is doubtful. This CDR3 is 12 amino acids long. CDR1 is GTSNPN, CDR2 SVGIG, per germline (reference sequence). The CDR3 region is CAWTRGFYEQYF. Written as DNA, the CDR3 is TGTGCCTGGACCCGGGGTTTCTACGAGCAGTACTTC.

This sequence joins TRBV5-4 and TRBJ1-6, with D unclear. Germline CDR1 and CDR2: SGHNT and YYREEE (reference sequence). Trimming left V 4 bases short and J 8 bases short, with 10 bases between. CDR3 length: 13 residues. Written as DNA, the CDR3 is TGTGCCAGCAGCGTCCGACACGATTCACCCCTCCACTTT. This gives the protein CASSVRHDSPLHF.

This clone came up once. The CDR3 here is CASSIYRESGYTF. The CDR3 DNA is TGTGCCAGTAGTATATACAGGGAATCAGGCTACACCTTC. J is TRBJ1-2 and V is TRBV19, with D tentatively TRBD1 (6 bases). V was pared by 2 bases and J by 8 bases, with 12 bases between. Germline CDR1 reads LNHDA; CDR2 reads SQIVND (reference sequence). There are 13 residues in the CDR3.

V is TRBV28 and J is TRBJ2-2; 9 bases map to TRBD2. This CDR3 spans 17 amino acids. CDR1 MDHEN and CDR2 SYDVKM come from the germline V gene. Trimming at V came to 3 bases and at J to 4 bases, leaving 9 bases not matched to a gene. The CDR3 spells CASSFPSGTSRTGELFF. DNA for the CDR3: TGTGCCAGCAGTTTTCCGTCCGGGACTAGCCGCACCGGGGAGCTGTTTTTT.

The chain employs TRBV9 and TRBJ2-7; 12 bases agree with TRBD2. With 4 bases clipped from V and 2 bases from J, the junction kept 10 bases outside the gene matches. Germline lookup yields CDR1 SGDLS and CDR2 YYNGEE. The CDR3 extends over 17 amino acids. CDR3 bases: TGTGCCAGCAGCCCGCGGACCCGGACTAGCGGGGCCTACGAGCAGTACTTC. Its translation: CASSPRTRTSGAYEQYF.

The rearrangement uses TRBV6-5 and TRBJ2-7, with D unresolved. The germline CDR1 and CDR2 sequences are MNHEY and SVGAGI. This CDR3 is 12 amino acids long. V gave up 8 bases and J gave up 0 bases, with 8 bases separating them. CDR3 loop: CASSFNSYEQYF. The CDR3 DNA is TGTGCCAGCTCCTTTAACTCCTACGAGCAGTACTTC.

V gene TRBV11-3 combines with J gene TRBJ2-1, with 7 bases lining up with TRBD2. J gave up 0 bases and V 4 bases, and 6 bases lay outside the gene matches. This CDR3 contains 16 residues. Germline assignment: CDR1 SGHNT and CDR2 YENEEA. DNA for the CDR3: TGTGCCAGCAGCTCCCTAGCGGCTAGCTCCTACAATGAGCAGTTCTTC. This translates into CASSSLAASSYNEQFF. The full variable domain, its missing parts supplied by reference TRBV11-3 and TRBJ2-1, is EAGVVQSPRYKIIEKKQPVAFWCNPISGHNTLYWYLQNLGQGPELLIRYENEEAVDDSQLPKDRFSAERLKGVDSTLKIQPAELGDSAVYLCASSSLAASSYNEQFFGPGTRLTVL.

The chain joins TRBV7-3 to TRBJ1-2; 8 bases are shared with TRBD1. CDR1 is SGHTA, CDR2 FQGTGA, per germline. The CDR3 extends over 13 amino acids. The V gene end was trimmed by 5 bases and the J gene end by 4 bases; junction bases not matched to a gene: 3. The CDR3 reads CASSAGTGYGYTF. In DNA form, the CDR3 reads TGTGCCAGCAGCGCAGGGACAGGCTATGGCTACACCTTC.

The V gene is TRBV7-2, the J gene TRBJ2-3; D uncertain. There are 14 residues in the CDR3. V was clipped by 4 bases and J by 2 bases, with 10 bases between them. Germline-derived CDR1 and CDR2 are SGHTA and FQGNSA. CDR3 in DNA: TGTGCCAGCAGCTCGTACAGCTTCACAGATACGCAGTATTTT. It encodes CASSSYSFTDTQYF. Filled out from reference TRBV7-2 and TRBJ2-3, the complete variable domain reads GAGVSQSPSNKVTEKGKDVELRCDPISGHTALYWYRQSLGQGLEFLIYFQGNSAPDKSGLPSDRFSAERTGGSVSTLTIQRTQQEDSAVYLCASSSYSFTDTQYFGPGTRLTVL.